This entry concerns a single T cell receptor (beta chain). This sample is drawn from a study of shared clonotypes between healthy human individuals. CD45RO-negative CD8 cells positively selected for CCR7 made up the naive population, which excluded terminally differentiated effector memory CD45RA+ cells. Here immunoSEQ multiplex PCR was the method, and the copy in TCRdb shows in-frame clones only, minus some. In the table there are about 2.2 million clones, 85% to 95% of which are singletons. The germline V gene encodes CDR1 SGHVS and CDR2 FQNEAQ. Trimming left V 0 bases short and J 0 bases short, with 12 bases between. CDR3 size: 16 residues.

J is TRBJ2-7 and V is TRBV7-8, with TRBD2 as a possible D gene (6 bases). Sequenced: naive CD8+ T cells from PBMCs. This sequence originates from a man younger than 35 in good health. Some clones in this sample may be carry-over from other donors' samples. The CDR3: CASSLARAGISYEQYF. The CDR3 DNA sequence: TGTGCCAGCAGCTTAGCGCGGGCGGGGATCTCCTACGAGCAGTACTTC.